This paragraph covers one T cell receptor (beta chain) sequence. The target of this receptor is not known. No much larger clone is present one base from it, and per-base qualities are unavailable. TCRdb shows the sequencer as Illumina HiSeq 2500. Quantitative 5'-RACE with molecular barcodes was the method used to prepare the TCR beta libraries. Under the source paper's analysis protocol: Disease-linked TCR variants were identified with a new computational method built on a probabilistic model of VDJ rearrangement. TCRdb handled the public reads itself, with Q25 trimming in fastp and clone calling in MiXCR, and kept productive beta chains. Every distinct CDR3 protein forms one entry, paired with its most common genes and DNA. TCRdb assigned the V and J calls; the authors' analysis was not used. The sample table contains 100,000 to 150,000 distinct CDR3 sequences; only one count was recorded for about 15% of them. The top ten constitute 33% of the sample.

The germline V gene sets CDR1 to MGHDK and CDR2 to SYGVNS. Ends trimmed: V by 6 bases, J by 6 bases; bases unmatched to a gene: 4. The CDR3, from cysteine to phenylalanine, totals 13 residues. Only the CDR3 DNA is retained, 39 bases long and in frame from the first base. This specimen belongs to a study of CD8 T cells in ankylosing spondylitis (dated by TCRdb to 2017 to 2019). The study in broad terms: T cell receptor beta repertoires were profiled in healthy donors and ankylosing spondylitis patients so that disease-linked TCR variants could be found. The full study cohort was made up of about 25 ankylosing spondylitis patients and 95 to 130 healthy donors. Peripheral blood was sampled, and synovial fluid was also collected from ankylosing spondylitis patients.

Study-level results and caveats: A CD8+ phenotype was shown by the disease-linked clones, which were found at relatively low frequencies in peripheral blood. Some motif variants were previously reported in synovial fluid and blood of reactive arthritis patients, suggesting common disease-initiation mechanisms. A TCR beta motif of fewer than 10 highly homologous amino acid variants appeared characteristic of blood from ankylosing spondylitis patients. Significant enrichment of the disease-linked clones was reported in matched synovial fluid samples from ankylosing spondylitis patients.

The chain employs TRBV25-1 and TRBJ1-1, with TRBD1 identical over 10 junction bases. The origin of this receptor is a male donor with ankylosing spondylitis. The material sequenced was blood, either unsorted or a sorted T cell fraction (not recorded which). The encoded CDR3 is CASRRDRGSEAFF. The sequence in DNA is TGTGCCAGCAGACGGGACAGGGGTTCTGAAGCTTTCTTT.